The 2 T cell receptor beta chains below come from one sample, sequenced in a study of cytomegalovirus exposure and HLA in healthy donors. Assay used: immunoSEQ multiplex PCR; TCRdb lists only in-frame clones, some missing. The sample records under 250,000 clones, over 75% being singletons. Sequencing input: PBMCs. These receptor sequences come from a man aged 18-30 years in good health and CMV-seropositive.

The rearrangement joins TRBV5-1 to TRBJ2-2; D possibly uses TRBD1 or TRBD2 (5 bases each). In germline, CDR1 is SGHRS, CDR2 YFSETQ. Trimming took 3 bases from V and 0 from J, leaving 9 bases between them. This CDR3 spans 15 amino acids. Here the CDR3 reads CASSWGRPNTGELFF. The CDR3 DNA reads TGCGCCAGCAGCTGGGGACGGCCGAACACCGGGGAGCTGTTTTTT.

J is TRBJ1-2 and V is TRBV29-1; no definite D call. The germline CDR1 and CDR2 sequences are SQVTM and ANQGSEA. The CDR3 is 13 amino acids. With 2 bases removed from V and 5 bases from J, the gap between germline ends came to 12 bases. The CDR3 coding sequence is TGCAGCGTTGAAATGGGAATACGGTATGGCTACACCTTC. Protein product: CSVEMGIRYGYTF.